The entry below describes one T cell receptor (beta chain). The entry originates in a study of PD-L1 blockade in urothelial cancer. Study summary: The number of prior chemotherapy regimens per patient was 0 to 3.

Germline values: CDR1 MNHEY, CDR2 SVGAGI. The V and J ends lost 7 bases and 6 bases, in that order; junction bases with no gene match: 8. This CDR3 has 13 residues. Profiled with immunoSEQ multiplex PCR; TCRdb holds only in-frame clones, not every one. Here the sample spans 30,000 to 40,000 clones, around 88% being singletons. The source material was PBMCs, sampled around atezolizumab (anti-PD-L1) treatment. The chain carries TRBV6-5 and TRBJ2-7; the match to TRBD1 covers 8 bases. This TCR was sampled from a man aged 55-75 years with urothelial cancer. The CDR3 region is CASKGTGLFEQYF. The CDR3 DNA reads as TGTGCCAGCAAAGGGACAGGTCTATTCGAGCAGTACTTC.